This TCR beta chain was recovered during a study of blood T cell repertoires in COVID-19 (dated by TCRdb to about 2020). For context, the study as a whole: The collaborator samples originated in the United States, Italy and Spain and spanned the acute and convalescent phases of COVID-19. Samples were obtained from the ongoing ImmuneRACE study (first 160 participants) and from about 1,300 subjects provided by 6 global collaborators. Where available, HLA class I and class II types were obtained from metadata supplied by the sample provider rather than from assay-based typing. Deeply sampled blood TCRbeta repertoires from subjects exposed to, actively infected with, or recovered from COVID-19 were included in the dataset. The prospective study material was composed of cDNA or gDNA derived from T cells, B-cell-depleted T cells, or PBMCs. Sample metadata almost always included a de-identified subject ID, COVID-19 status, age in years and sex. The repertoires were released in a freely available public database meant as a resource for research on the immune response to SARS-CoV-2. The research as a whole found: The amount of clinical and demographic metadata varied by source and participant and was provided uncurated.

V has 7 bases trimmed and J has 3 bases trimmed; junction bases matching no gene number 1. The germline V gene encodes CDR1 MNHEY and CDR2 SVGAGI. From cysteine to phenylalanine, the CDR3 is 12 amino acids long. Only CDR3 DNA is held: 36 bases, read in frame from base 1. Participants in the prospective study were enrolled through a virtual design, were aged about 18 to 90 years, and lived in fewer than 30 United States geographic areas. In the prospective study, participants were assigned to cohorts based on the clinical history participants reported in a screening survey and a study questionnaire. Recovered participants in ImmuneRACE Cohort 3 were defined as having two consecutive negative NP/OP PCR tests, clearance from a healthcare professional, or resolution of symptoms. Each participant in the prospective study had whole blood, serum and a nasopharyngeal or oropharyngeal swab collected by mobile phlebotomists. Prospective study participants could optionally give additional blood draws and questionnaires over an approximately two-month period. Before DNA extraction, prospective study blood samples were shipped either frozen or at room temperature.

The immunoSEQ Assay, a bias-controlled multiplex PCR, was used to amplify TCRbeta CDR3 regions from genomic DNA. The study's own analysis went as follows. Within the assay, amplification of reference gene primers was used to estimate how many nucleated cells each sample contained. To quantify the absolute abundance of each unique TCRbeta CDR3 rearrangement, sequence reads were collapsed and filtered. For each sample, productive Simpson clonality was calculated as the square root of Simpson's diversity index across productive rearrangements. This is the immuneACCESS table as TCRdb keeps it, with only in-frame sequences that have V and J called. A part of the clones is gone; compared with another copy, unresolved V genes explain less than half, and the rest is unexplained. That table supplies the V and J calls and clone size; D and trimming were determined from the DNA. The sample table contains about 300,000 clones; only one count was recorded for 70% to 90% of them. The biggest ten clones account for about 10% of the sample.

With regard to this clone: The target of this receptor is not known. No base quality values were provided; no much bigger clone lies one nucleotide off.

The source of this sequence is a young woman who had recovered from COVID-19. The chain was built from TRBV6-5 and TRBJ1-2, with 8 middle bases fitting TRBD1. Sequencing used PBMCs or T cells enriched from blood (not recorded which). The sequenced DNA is TGTGCCAGCACAGGGGGCGACTATGGCTACACCTTC. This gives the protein CASTGGDYGYTF.